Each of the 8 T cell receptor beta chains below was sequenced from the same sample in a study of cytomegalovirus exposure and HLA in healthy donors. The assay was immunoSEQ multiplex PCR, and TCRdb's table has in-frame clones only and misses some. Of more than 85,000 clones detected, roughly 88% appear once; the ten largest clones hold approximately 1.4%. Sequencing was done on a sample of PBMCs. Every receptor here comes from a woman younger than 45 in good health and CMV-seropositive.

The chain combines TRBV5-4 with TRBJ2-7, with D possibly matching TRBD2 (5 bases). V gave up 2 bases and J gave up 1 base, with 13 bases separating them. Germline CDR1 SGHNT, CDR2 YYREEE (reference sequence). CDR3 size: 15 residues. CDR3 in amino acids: CASSFSPLASYEQYF. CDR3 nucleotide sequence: TGTGCCAGCAGCTTCTCTCCCCTAGCTTCCTACGAGCAGTACTTC.

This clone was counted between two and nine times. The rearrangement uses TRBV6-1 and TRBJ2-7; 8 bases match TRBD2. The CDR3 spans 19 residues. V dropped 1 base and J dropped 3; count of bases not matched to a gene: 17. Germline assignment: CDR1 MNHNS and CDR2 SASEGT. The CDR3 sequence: CASSEGGYGFRAGGYEQYF. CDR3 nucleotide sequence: TGTGCCAGCAGTGAAGGGGGTTATGGGTTTCGGGCGGGAGGCTACGAGCAGTACTTC.

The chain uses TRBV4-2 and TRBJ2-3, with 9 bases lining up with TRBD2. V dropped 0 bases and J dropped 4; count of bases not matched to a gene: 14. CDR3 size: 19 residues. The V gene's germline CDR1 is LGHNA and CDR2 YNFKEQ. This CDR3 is CASSQDLGGGASFADTQYF. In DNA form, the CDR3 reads TGTGCCAGCAGCCAAGATCTGGGCGGGGGGGCCTCTTTCGCAGATACGCAGTATTTT.

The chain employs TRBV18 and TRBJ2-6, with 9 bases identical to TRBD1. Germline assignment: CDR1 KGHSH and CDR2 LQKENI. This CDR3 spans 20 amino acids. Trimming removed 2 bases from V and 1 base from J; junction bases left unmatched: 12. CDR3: CASSPIRGDRESSGANVLTF. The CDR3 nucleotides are TGTGCCAGCTCACCAATCCGGGGGGACAGGGAATCTTCTGGGGCCAACGTCCTGACTTTC.

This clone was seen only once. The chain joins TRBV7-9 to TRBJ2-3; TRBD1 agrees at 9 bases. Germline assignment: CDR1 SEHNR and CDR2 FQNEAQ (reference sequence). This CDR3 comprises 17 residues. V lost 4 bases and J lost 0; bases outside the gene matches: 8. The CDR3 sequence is CASSSRLTGGSTDTQYF. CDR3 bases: TGTGCCAGCAGCTCCCGCCTGACAGGGGGGAGCACAGATACGCAGTATTTT.

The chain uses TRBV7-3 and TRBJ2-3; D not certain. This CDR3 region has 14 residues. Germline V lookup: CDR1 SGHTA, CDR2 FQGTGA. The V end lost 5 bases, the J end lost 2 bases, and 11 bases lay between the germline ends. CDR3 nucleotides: TGTGCCAGCAGCCTCCGCCAGTCCACAGATACGCAGTATTTT. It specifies CASSLRQSTDTQYF. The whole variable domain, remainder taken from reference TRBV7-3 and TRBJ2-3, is GAGVSQTPSNKVTEKGKYVELRCDPISGHTALYWYRQSLGQGPEFLIYFQGTGAADDSGLPNDRFFAVRPEGSVSTLKIQRTERGDSAVYLCASSLRQSTDTQYFGPGTRLTVL.

The CDR3 coding sequence is TGTGCCAGTAGTATAAGCACAGGTGCTGGAAACACCATATATTTT. Translated: CASSISTGAGNTIYF. The chain carries TRBV19 and TRBJ1-3, with D possibly TRBD1 on 5 matching bases. The CDR3 loop spans 15 amino acids. V was pared by 2 bases and J by 2 bases, with 10 bases between. Looked up from germline, CDR1 is LNHDA and CDR2 is SQIVND (reference sequence).

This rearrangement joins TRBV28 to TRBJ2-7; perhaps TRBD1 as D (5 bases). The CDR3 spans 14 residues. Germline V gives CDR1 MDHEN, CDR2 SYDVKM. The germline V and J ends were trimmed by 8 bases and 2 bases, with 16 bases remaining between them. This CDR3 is CASLRQGIPYEQYF. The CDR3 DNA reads TGTGCCAGCCTCCGGCAGGGTATCCCCTACGAGCAGTACTTC.